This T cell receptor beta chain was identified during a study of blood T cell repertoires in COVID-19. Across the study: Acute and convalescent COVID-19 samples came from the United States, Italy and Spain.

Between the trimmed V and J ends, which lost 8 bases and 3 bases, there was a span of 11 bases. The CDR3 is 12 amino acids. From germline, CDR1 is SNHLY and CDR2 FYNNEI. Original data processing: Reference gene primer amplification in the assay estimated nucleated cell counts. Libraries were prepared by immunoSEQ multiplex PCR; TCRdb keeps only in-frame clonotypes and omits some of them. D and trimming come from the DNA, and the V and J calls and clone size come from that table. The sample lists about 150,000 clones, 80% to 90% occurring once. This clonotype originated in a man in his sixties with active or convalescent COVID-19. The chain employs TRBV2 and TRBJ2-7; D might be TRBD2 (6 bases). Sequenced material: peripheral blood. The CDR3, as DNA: TGTGCCAGCGGGCGGGGCAGCTACGAGCAGTACTTC. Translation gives CASGRGSYEQYF.